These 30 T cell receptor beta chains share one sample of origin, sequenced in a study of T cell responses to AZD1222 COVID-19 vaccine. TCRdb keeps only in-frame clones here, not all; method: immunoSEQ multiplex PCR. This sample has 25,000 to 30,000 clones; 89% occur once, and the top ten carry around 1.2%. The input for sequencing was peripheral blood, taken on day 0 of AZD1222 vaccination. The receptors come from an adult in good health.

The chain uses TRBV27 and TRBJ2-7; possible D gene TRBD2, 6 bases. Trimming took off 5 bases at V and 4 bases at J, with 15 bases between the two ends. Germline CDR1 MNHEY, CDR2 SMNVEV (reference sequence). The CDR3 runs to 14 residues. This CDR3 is CASSQGLSPYEQYF. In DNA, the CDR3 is TGTGCCAGCAGTCAGGGACTTTCTCCTTACGAGCAGTACTTC.

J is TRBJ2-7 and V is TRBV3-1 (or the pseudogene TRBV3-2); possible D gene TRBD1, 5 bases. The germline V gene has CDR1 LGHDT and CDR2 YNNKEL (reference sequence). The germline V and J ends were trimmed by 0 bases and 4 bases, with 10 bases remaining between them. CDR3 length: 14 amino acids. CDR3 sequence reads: CASSQERGQYEQYF. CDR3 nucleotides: TGTGCCAGCAGCCAAGAAAGGGGTCAGTACGAGCAGTACTTC.

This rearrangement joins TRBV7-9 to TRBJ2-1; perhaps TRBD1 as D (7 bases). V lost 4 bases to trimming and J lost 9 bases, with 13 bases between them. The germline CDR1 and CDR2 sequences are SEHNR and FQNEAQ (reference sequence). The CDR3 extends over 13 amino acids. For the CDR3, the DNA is TGTGCCAGCAGCTCCCAGGGGGGAAGTGAGCAGTTCTTC. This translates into CASSSQGGSEQFF.

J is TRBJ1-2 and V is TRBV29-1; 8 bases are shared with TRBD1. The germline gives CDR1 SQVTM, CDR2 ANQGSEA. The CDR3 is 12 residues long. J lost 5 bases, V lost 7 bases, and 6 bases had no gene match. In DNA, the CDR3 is TGCAGCGCCGCCGGGACAGGATATGGCTACACCTTC. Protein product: CSAAGTGYGYTF.

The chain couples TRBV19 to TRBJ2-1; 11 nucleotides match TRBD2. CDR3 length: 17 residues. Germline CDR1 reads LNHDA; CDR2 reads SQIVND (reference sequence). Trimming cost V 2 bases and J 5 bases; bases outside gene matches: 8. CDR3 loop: CASSIRPGLAANNEQFF. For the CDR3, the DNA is TGTGCCAGTAGTATACGACCGGGACTAGCGGCCAACAATGAGCAGTTCTTC. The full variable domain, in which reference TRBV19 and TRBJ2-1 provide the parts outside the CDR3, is DGGITQSPKYLFRKEGQNVTLSCEQNLNHDAMYWYRQDPGQGLRLIYYSQIVNDFQKGDIAEGYSVSREKKESFPLTVTSAQKNPTAFYLCASSIRPGLAANNEQFFGPGTRLTVL.

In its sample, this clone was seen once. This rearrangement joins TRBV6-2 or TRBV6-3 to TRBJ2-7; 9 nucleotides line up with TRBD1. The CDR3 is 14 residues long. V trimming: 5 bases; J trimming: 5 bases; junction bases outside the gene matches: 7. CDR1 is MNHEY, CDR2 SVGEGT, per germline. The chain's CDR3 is CASSTGGNWDEQYF. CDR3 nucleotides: TGTGCCAGCAGTACAGGGGGCAATTGGGACGAGCAGTACTTC.

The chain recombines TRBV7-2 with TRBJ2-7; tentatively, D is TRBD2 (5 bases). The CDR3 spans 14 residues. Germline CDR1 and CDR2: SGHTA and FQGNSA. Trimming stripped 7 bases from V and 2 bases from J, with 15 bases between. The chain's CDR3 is CASTLSRGTYEQYF. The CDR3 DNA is TGTGCCAGCACCCTCTCACGGGGTACCTACGAGCAGTACTTC.

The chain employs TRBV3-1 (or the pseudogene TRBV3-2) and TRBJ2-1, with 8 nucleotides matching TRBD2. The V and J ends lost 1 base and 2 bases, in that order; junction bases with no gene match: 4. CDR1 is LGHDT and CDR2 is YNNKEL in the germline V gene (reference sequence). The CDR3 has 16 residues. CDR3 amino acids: CASSQANGGAYNEQFF. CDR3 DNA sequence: TGTGCCAGCAGCCAAGCTAACGGGGGGGCCTACAATGAGCAGTTCTTC.

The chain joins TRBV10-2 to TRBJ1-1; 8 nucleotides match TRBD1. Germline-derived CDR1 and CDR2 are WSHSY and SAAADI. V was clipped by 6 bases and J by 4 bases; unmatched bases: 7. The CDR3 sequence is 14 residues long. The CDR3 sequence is CASSPGGVSTEAFF. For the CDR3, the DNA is TGCGCCAGCAGCCCAGGGGGCGTAAGCACTGAAGCTTTCTTT.

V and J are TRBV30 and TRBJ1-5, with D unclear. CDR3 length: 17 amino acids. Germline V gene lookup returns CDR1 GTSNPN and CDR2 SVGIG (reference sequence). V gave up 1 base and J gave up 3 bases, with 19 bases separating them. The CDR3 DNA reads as TGTGCCTGGAGTGGCCAGGACCTTAGGCAGGACAATCAGCCCCAGCATTTT. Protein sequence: CAWSGQDLRQDNQPQHF. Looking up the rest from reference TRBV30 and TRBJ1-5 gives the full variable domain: SQTIHQWPATLVQPVGSPLSLECTVEGTSNPNLYWYRQAAGRGLQLLFYSVGIGQISSEVPQNLSASRPQDRQFILSSKKLLLSDSGFYLCAWSGQDLRQDNQPQHFGDGTRLSIL.

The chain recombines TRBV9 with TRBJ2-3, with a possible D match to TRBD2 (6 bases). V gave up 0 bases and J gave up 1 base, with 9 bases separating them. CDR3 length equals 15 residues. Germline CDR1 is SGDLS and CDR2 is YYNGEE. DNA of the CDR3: TGTGCCAGCAGCGTAGTTGCTAGCGGCACAGATACGCAGTATTTT. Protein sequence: CASSVVASGTDTQYF.

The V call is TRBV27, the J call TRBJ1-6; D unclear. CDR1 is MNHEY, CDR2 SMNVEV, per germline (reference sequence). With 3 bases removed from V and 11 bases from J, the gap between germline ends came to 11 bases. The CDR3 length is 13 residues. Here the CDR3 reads CASSLMESTPLHF. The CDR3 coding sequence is TGTGCCAGCAGTTTGATGGAGTCGACACCCCTCCACTTT.

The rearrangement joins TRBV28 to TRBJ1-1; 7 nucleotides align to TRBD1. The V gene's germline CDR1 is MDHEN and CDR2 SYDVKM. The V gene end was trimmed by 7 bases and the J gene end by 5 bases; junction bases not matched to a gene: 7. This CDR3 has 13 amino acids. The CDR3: CASKAGGRTEAFF. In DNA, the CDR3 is TGTGCCAGCAAGGCAGGGGGACGGACTGAAGCTTTCTTT.

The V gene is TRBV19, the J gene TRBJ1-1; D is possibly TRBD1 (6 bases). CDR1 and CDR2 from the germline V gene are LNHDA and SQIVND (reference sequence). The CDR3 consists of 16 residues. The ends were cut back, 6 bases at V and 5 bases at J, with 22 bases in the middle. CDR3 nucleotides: TGTGCCAGTAGCATGAACCACCTAGGGGGGCGAACTGAAGCTTTCTTT. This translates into CASSMNHLGGRTEAFF. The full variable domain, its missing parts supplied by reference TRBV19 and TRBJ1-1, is DGGITQSPKYLFRKEGQNVTLSCEQNLNHDAMYWYRQDPGQGLRLIYYSQIVNDFQKGDIAEGYSVSREKKESFPLTVTSAQKNPTAFYLCASSMNHLGGRTEAFFGQGTRLTVV.

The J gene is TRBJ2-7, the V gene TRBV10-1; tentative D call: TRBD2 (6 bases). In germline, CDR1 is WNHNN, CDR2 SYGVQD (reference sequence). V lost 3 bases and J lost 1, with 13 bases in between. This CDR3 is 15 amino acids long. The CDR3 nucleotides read TGCGCCAGCAGTGACTGGCGGGAAGTATCCTACGAGCAGTACTTC. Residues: CASSDWREVSYEQYF.

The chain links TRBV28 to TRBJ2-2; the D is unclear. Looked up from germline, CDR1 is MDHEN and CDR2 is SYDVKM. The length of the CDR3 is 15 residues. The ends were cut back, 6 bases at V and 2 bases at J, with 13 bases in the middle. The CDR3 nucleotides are TGTGCCAGCAGGACGGCATCACTTAACACCGGGGAGCTGTTTTTT. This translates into CASRTASLNTGELFF.

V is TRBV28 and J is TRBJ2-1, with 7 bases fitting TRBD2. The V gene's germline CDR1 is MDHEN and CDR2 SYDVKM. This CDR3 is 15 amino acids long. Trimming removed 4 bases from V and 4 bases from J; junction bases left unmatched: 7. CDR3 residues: CASSSPSGYYNEQFF. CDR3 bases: TGTGCCAGCAGTTCACCTAGCGGCTATTACAATGAGCAGTTCTTC.

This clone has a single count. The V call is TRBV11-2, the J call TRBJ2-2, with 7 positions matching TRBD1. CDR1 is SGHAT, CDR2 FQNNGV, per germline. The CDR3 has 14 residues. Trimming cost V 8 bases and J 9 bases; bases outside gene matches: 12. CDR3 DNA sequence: TGTGCCAGCGGGGACAGAGGGGGTAACAGGGAGCTGTTTTTT. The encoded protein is CASGDRGGNRELFF.

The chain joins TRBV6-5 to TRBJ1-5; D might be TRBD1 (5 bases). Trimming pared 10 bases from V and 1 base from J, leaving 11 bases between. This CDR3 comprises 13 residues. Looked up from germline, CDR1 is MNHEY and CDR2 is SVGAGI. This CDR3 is CATRWDSNQPQHF. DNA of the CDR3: TGTGCCACCCGTTGGGACAGCAATCAGCCCCAGCATTTT.

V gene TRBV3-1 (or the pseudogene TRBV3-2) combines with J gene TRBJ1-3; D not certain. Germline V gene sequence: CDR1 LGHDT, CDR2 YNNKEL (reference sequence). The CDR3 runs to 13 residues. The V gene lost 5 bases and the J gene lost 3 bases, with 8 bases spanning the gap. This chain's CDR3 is CASSWGGGNTIYF. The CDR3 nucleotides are TGTGCCAGCAGCTGGGGTGGTGGAAACACCATATATTTT.

CDR3 amino acids: CASSLKRGGDLNTEAFF. The CDR3 bases are TGTGCCAGCAGCCTCAAACGGGGGGGTGATTTAAACACTGAAGCTTTCTTT. The chain links TRBV11-2 to TRBJ1-1; tentative D call: TRBD1 (5 bases). V was clipped by 5 bases and J by 2 bases, with 21 bases between them. In germline, CDR1 is SGHAT, CDR2 FQNNGV. The CDR3 has 17 residues.

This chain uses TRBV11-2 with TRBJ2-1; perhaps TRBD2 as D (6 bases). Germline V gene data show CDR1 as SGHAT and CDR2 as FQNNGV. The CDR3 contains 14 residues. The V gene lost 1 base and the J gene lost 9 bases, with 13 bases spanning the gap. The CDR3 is CASSLGPLRGEQFF. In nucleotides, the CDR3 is TGTGCCAGCAGCTTAGGTCCTTTGCGGGGTGAGCAGTTCTTC.

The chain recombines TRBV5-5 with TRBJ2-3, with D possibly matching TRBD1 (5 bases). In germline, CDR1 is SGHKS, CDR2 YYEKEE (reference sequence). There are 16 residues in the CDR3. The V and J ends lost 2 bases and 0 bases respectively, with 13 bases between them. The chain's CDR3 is CASSFAVQVSTDTQYF. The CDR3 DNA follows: TGTGCCAGCAGCTTTGCCGTACAGGTTAGCACAGATACGCAGTATTTT.

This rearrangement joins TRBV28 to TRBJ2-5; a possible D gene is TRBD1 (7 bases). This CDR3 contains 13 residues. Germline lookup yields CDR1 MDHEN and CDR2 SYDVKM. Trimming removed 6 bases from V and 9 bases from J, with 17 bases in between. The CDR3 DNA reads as TGTGCCAGCAGGGCCAGGGGGGATGGGGCCCAGTACTTC. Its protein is CASRARGDGAQYF.

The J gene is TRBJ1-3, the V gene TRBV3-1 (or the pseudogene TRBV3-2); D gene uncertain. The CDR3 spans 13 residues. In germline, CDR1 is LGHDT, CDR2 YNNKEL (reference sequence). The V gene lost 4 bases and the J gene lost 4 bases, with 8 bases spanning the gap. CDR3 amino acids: CASSPGLGNTIYF. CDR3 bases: TGTGCCAGCAGCCCCGGACTGGGAAACACCATATATTTT.

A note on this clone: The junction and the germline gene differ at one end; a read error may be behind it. CDR3 residues: CATSGVGHTEAFF. The CDR3 DNA is TGTGCCACCAGTGGGGTGGGGCACACTGAAGCTTTCTTT. The chain couples TRBV28 to TRBJ1-1; tentatively, D is TRBD1 (5 bases). There are 13 residues in the CDR3. Germline assignment: CDR1 MDHEN and CDR2 SYDVKM.

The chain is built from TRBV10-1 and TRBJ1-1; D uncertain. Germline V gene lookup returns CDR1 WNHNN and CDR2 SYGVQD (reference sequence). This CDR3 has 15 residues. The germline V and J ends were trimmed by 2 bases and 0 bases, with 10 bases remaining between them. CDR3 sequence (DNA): TGCGCCAGCAGTGAGAGGGCGGGGATGAACACTGAAGCTTTCTTT. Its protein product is CASSERAGMNTEAFF.

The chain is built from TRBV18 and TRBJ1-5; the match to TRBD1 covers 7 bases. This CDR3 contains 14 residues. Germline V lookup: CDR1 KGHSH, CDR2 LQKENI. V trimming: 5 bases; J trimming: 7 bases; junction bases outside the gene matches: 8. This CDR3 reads CASSYRQGSQPQHF. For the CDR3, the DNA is TGTGCCAGCTCATATAGACAGGGCAGCCAGCCCCAGCATTTT. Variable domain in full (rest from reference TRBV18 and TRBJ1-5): NAGVMQNPRHLVRRRGQEARLRCSPMKGHSHVYWYRQLPEEGLKFMVYLQKENIIDESGMPKERFSAEFPKEGPSILRIQQVVRGDSAAYFCASSYRQGSQPQHFGDGTRLSIL.

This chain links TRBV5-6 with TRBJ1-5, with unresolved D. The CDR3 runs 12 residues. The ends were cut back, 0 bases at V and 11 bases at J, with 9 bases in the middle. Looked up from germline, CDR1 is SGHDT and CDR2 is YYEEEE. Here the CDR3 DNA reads TGTGCCAGCAGCTTGGGAGGGCGAGCCCAGCATTTT. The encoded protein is CASSLGGRAQHF. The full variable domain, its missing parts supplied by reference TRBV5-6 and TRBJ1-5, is DAGVTQSPTHLIKTRGQQVTLRCSPKSGHDTVSWYQQALGQGPQFIFQYYEEEERQRGNFPDRFSGHQFPNYSSELNVNALLLGDSALYLCASSLGGRAQHFGDGTRLSIL.

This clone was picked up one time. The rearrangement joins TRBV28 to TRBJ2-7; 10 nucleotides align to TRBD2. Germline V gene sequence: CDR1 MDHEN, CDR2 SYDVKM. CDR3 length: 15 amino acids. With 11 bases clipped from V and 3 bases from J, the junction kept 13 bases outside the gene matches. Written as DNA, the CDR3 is TGTGCCTCCCGGAGGGCAGCGGGAGGGAACTACGAGCAGTACTTC. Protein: CASRRAAGGNYEQYF.